This record looks at one T cell receptor beta chain sequence and its context. Its cognate antigen is unknown. Researchers ran the PCR with 60 Vbeta and 13 Jbeta primers. Sequenced by immunoSEQ multiplex PCR; TCRdb stores in-frame clones only, minus some. Of around 200,000 clones in the sample, around 81% were seen once. This specimen comes from a study of cytomegalovirus exposure and HLA in healthy donors. Study-wide results and caveats: Relative to equally common others, HLA-associated TCR beta chains showed greater clonal expansion in a later analysis.

The length of the CDR3 is 17 residues. After removal of 0 bases from V and 4 bases from J, the junction contained 10 bases not matched to a gene. Germline V gives CDR1 SEHNR, CDR2 FQNEAQ (reference sequence). Sequencing used PBMCs. The clonotype originates from a man aged 30-40 years in good health and CMV-seronegative. This chain joins TRBV7-9 and TRBJ1-2, with 8 bases fitting TRBD1. CDR3 sequence (DNA): TGTGCCAGCAGCTTAGCGGGGGCAGGGGGCCCCCTCTATGGCTACACCTTC. Translation gives CASSLAGAGGPLYGYTF.